What follows are 2 T cell receptor beta chains derived from one specimen sequenced in a study of T cells in Graves' hyperthyroidism and ophthalmopathy. Amplified regions were TCR beta CDR3 sequences from RNA transcripts. The TCR CDR3 was amplified in a first-round RT-PCR using the HTBI primer set. In TCRdb, the multiplex PCR reads were re-called with MiXCR into one record per CDR3 protein. The repertoire holds some 760,000 distinct CDR3 sequences, 14% seen once, with 9.5% to 13% in the top ten. The sample taken for sequencing was blood. The origin of the receptors is a young woman with Graves' hyperthyroidism.

This clonotype has only a few counts. The chain recombines TRBV2 with TRBJ2-5; possible D gene TRBD2, 5 bases. Germline loops: CDR1 SNHLY, CDR2 FYNNEI. V was trimmed by 4 bases and J by 1 base, leaving 13 bases between them. The CDR3 is made up of 15 amino acids. CDR3 sequence (DNA): TGTGCCAGCAGTGTTAGAGGGAGTATCCAAGAGACCCAGTACTTC. As protein: CASSVRGSIQETQYF. The full variable domain, completed using reference TRBV2 and TRBJ2-5, is EPEVTQTPSHQVTQMGQEVILRCVPISNHLYFYWYRQILGQKVEFLVSFYNNEISEKSEIFDDQFSVERPDGSNFTLKIRSTKLEDSAMYFCASSVRGSIQETQYFGPGTRLLVL.

A few counts support this clonotype. This sequence joins TRBV28 and TRBJ1-2; TRBD1 matches at 7 bases. This CDR3 has 14 residues. V shed 8 bases and J 7 bases; nucleotides not matched to a gene: 13. Germline V gene data show CDR1 as MDHEN and CDR2 as SYDVKM. The CDR3 here is CASEGHRGITGYTF. CDR3 bases: TGTGCCAGCGAAGGGCACAGGGGAATAACTGGCTACACCTTC.